The 17 T cell receptor beta chains presented below share a single source sample, sequenced in a study of response to subunit inactivated influenza vaccine (dated by TCRdb to between 2017 and 2018). The library was obtained by RT-PCR. Sequencer: Illumina HiSeq 2500. TCRdb ran its own pipeline on the public reads, namely fastp trimming at Q25 and MiXCR clone calling, and kept in-frame beta chains. Each entry is one CDR3 protein sequence, shown with its most common DNA and genes. This sample lists 400,000 to 550,000 distinct CDR3 sequences; approximately 24% were detected once. The ten top clones hold 1.5% to 2% of the sample. Sequencing used CD4+ T cells sorted from PBMCs, obtained 5 to 6 days after vaccination. Source of these receptors: a man aged 50-59 years who received an inactivated influenza vaccine. Donor details come from another sample of the same person, matched by shared clones.

There are a few counts of this clonotype. The chain links TRBV20-1 to TRBJ2-1, with D unresolved. With 3 bases removed from V and 6 bases from J, the gap between germline ends came to 9 bases. This CDR3 is 12 amino acids long. CDR1 and CDR2 (germline): DFQATT, SNEGSKA (reference sequence). The CDR3 loop reads CSASREFNEQFF. The CDR3 region has the DNA TGCAGTGCTAGTCGCGAGTTCAATGAGCAGTTCTTC.

The chain joins TRBV5-1 to TRBJ2-3; D uncertain. Germline V gene lookup returns CDR1 SGHRS and CDR2 YFSETQ. Trimming removed 0 bases from V and 0 bases from J, with 14 bases in between. This CDR3 region has 17 residues. The CDR3 reads CASSLGLQIPSTDTQYF. DNA of the CDR3: TGCGCCAGCAGCTTGGGATTACAGATTCCTAGCACAGATACGCAGTATTTT.

Only a few counts were recorded for this clonotype. The CDR3 DNA reads TGTGCCAGCAGCTTATCGACAGGGGCCCGTCAGCCCCAGCATTTT. Translating gives CASSLSTGARQPQHF. J is TRBJ1-5 and V is TRBV11-2; 8 bases fit TRBD1. The CDR3 is 15 residues long. After removal of 2 bases from V and 6 bases from J, the junction contained 6 bases not matched to a gene. CDR1 is SGHAT, CDR2 FQNNGV, per germline.

The chain has TRBV28 and TRBJ1-1; tentative D call: TRBD1 (5 bases). The germline V gene has CDR1 MDHEN and CDR2 SYDVKM. V lost 7 bases and J 4 bases, leaving 13 bases between the germline ends. The CDR3 has 13 residues. CDR3 sequence reads: CASKVGGSTEAFF. DNA of the CDR3: TGTGCCAGCAAAGTTGGGGGTTCCACTGAAGCTTTCTTT.

The table lists this clonotype with many counts. The chain employs TRBV10-3 and TRBJ2-5; the match to TRBD1 covers 8 bases. With 6 bases clipped from V and 2 bases from J, the junction kept 5 bases outside the gene matches. Germline CDR1 ENHRY, CDR2 SYGVKD. The CDR3 loop spans 14 amino acids. DNA for the CDR3: TGTGCCATCAGCGATAGGGACAGGCAAGAGACCCAGTACTTC. Its protein product is CAISDRDRQETQYF.

The V gene is TRBV25-1, the J gene TRBJ2-3, with no clear D. The V gene lost 2 bases and the J gene lost 7 bases, with 4 bases spanning the gap. In germline, CDR1 is MGHDK, CDR2 SYGVNS. There are 11 residues in the CDR3. This CDR3 reads CASSEVNTQYF. For the CDR3, the DNA is TGTGCCAGCAGTGAAGTTAATACGCAGTATTTT.

The chain is built from TRBV5-5 and TRBJ2-1; possibly TRBD2 for D (5 bases). This CDR3 is 17 amino acids long. Germline assignment: CDR1 SGHKS and CDR2 YYEKEE (reference sequence). Trimming stripped 1 base from V and 7 bases from J, with 21 bases between. This CDR3 is CASSLLGDSSTGNEQFF. DNA for the CDR3: TGTGCCAGCAGCTTGTTGGGTGACTCCTCGACGGGGAATGAGCAGTTCTTC.

This chain connects TRBV5-1 to TRBJ2-3; D may match TRBD1 or TRBD2 (5 bases each). Germline lookup yields CDR1 SGHRS and CDR2 YFSETQ. This CDR3 contains 15 residues. V lost 3 bases and J 0 bases, leaving 11 bases between the germline ends. The CDR3 spells CASSWDGTSTDTQYF. In DNA, the CDR3 is TGCGCCAGCAGCTGGGACGGCACTAGCACAGATACGCAGTATTTT.

The chain is built from TRBV7-2 and TRBJ2-1, with 8 positions matching TRBD1. Trimming removed 6 bases from V and 8 bases from J; junction bases left unmatched: 12. CDR3 size: 15 residues. The germline CDR1 and CDR2 sequences are SGHTA and FQGNSA. The CDR3 DNA is TGTGCCAGCAGGAAATCCAGGGGGCGCGCGGATGAGCAGTTCTTC. Encoded protein: CASRKSRGRADEQFF.

The table lists this clonotype with many counts. V is TRBV12-3 or TRBV12-4 and J is TRBJ2-1; D unclear. V was pared by 5 bases and J by 10 bases, with 15 bases between. The CDR3 runs to 13 residues. CDR3 region: CASSVDARHEQFF. DNA for the CDR3: TGTGCCAGCAGTGTGGATGCTAGACACGAGCAGTTCTTC.

This clonotype was detected a few times. This chain uses TRBV6-2 or TRBV6-3 with TRBJ2-7, with 10 positions matching TRBD1. The CDR3 has 16 residues. The germline CDR1 and CDR2 sequences are MNHEY and SVGEGT. V trimming: 6 bases; J trimming: 5 bases; junction bases outside the gene matches: 13. CDR3 nucleotide sequence: TGTGCCAGCAGCCCTGTTTGGGACAGGGGCCGCCACGAGCAGTACTTC. Translating it yields CASSPVWDRGRHEQYF.

There are a few counts of this clonotype. The gene calls are TRBV7-8 and TRBJ1-2; a possible D gene is TRBD1 (6 bases). CDR1 and CDR2 (germline): SGHVS, FQNEAQ. CDR3 length: 14 amino acids. The V gene lost 1 base and the J gene lost 9 bases, with 15 bases spanning the gap. CDR3 region: CASSLVGSGDSYTF. The CDR3 bases are TGTGCCAGCAGCTTAGTGGGTTCAGGGGATAGCTACACCTTC.

The J gene is TRBJ1-2, the V gene TRBV29-1; tentatively, D is TRBD1 (5 bases). The CDR3 runs to 13 residues. Trimming removed 3 bases from V and 1 base from J, with 9 bases in between. In germline, CDR1 is SQVTM, CDR2 ANQGSEA. CDR3 region: CSVEQGFNYGYTF. CDR3 coding DNA: TGCAGCGTTGAGCAGGGATTTAACTATGGCTACACCTTC.

This chain uses TRBV29-1 with TRBJ1-1; no clear D. This CDR3 has 11 amino acids. V was pared by 6 bases and J by 1 base, with 6 bases between. CDR1 and CDR2 from the germline V gene are SQVTM and ANQGSEA. CDR3 region: CSVPGNTEAFF. The CDR3 bases are TGCAGCGTCCCAGGGAACACTGAAGCTTTCTTT.

This clonotype has at least ten counts. This chain links TRBV29-1 with TRBJ2-1; D remains unclear. The V gene lost 4 bases and the J gene lost 6 bases, with 13 bases spanning the gap. The CDR3 is 13 amino acids. The V gene's germline CDR1 is SQVTM and CDR2 ANQGSEA. For the CDR3, the DNA is TGCAGCGTTGGGGCAGTCGGAAGCAATGAGCAGTTCTTC. Translation gives CSVGAVGSNEQFF.

The V gene is TRBV6-2 or TRBV6-3, the J gene TRBJ1-3; D unresolved. CDR1 and CDR2 (germline): MNHEY, SVGEGT. The CDR3 has 14 amino acids. Trimming left V 7 bases short and J 8 bases short, with 18 bases between. In nucleotides, the CDR3 is TGTGCCAGCACCGCCTCGGACCTCCGGGACACCATATATTTT. Its protein product is CASTASDLRDTIYF.

The chain uses TRBV7-7 and TRBJ2-5; maybe TRBD1 (5 bases). The CDR3 runs 16 residues. With 2 bases removed from V and 2 bases from J, the gap between germline ends came to 15 bases. The germline CDR1 and CDR2 sequences are SSHAT and FNYEAQ (reference sequence). CDR3 coding DNA: TGTGCCAGCAGCTTATTACGTGGGGCTTCTCAAGAGACCCAGTACTTC. It codes for CASSLLRGASQETQYF.